This T cell receptor beta chain was sequenced for a study of T cell responses to AZD1222 COVID-19 vaccine. The CDR3 spans 17 residues. Trimming took off 3 bases at V and 0 bases at J, with 12 bases between the two ends. Clones were read by immunoSEQ multiplex PCR, and TCRdb kept only the in-frame ones, dropping some. The sample shows over 85,000 clones, approximately 90% of them seen only once. The sequencing here drew on peripheral blood, taken 28 days after the second AZD1222 dose. This chain uses TRBV23-1 with TRBJ2-6, with D tentatively TRBD1 (5 bases). TRBV23-1 is sorted into the ORF group, with uncertain function. The TCR was taken from an adult who received the AZD1222 COVID-19 vaccine. CDR3 DNA sequence: TGCGCCAGCAGTCACTGGGGCCACCGCTCTGGGGCCAACGTCCTGACTTTC. Translation gives CASSHWGHRSGANVLTF.